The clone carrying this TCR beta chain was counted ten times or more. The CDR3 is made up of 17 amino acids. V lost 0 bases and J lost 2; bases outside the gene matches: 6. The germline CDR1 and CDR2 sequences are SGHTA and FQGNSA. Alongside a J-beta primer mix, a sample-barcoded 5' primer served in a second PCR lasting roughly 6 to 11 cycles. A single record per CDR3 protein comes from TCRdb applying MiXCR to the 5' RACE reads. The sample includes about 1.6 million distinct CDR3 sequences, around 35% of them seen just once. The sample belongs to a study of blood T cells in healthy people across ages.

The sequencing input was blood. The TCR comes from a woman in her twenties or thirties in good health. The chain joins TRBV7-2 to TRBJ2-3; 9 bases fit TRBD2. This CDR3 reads CASSLARSGGSTDTQYF. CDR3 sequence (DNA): TGTGCCAGCAGCTTAGCGCGGAGCGGGGGGTCCACAGATACGCAGTATTTT. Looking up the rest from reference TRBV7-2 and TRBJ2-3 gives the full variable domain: GAGVSQSPSNKVTEKGKDVELRCDPISGHTALYWYRQSLGQGLEFLIYFQGNSAPDKSGLPSDRFSAERTGGSVSTLTIQRTQQEDSAVYLCASSLARSGGSTDTQYFGPGTRLTVL.